The 15 T cell receptor beta chains in this list originate from one sample, sequenced in a study of blood T cells in healthy people across ages. Together with a sample-barcoded 5' primer, a J-beta primer mix was included in a second PCR lasting roughly 6 to 12 cycles. TCRdb reprocessed the 5' RACE reads via MiXCR and lists one record per CDR3 protein. This sample has some 760,000 distinct CDR3 sequences; 25% occur once, and the top ten carry around 9.2%. These sequences were also reported in another study, on T cells of mothers and their children.

The material sequenced was blood. The receptors shown here come from a boy aged 10-17 years in good health.

The chain has TRBV20-1 and TRBJ2-3, with 12 positions matching TRBD2. Germline-derived CDR1 and CDR2 are DFQATT and SNEGSKA (reference sequence). CDR3 length equals 17 residues. V lost 3 bases, J lost 2 bases, and 9 bases stayed unmatched. CDR3 sequence reads: CSASVPSGGGFTDTQYF. CDR3 nucleotide sequence: TGCAGTGCTAGTGTGCCTAGCGGGGGGGGATTCACAGATACGCAGTATTTT.

Only a few counts were recorded for this clonotype. The V gene is TRBV27, the J gene TRBJ2-5, with 11 positions matching TRBD1. The J call is in doubt because the DNA end fits TRBJ2-1 better. The CDR3 runs to 16 residues. Germline CDR1 is MNHEY and CDR2 is SMNVEV (reference sequence). The CDR3, as DNA: TGTGCCAGCAGTTTAACCGGGACAGGGGGTTTCGATGAGCAGTTCTTC. Protein product: CASSLTGTGGFDEQFF.

The chain uses TRBV7-2 and TRBJ1-2; D not resolved. From germline, CDR1 is SGHTA and CDR2 FQGNSA. The CDR3 runs to 12 residues. With 5 bases removed from V and 5 bases from J, the gap between germline ends came to 9 bases. The DNA for the CDR3 is TGTGCCAGCAGCACGCCGACATATGGCTACACCTTC. It is translated as CASSTPTYGYTF. Together with reference TRBV7-2 and TRBJ1-2, the CDR3 gives the full variable domain: GAGVSQSPSNKVTEKGKDVELRCDPISGHTALYWYRQSLGQGLEFLIYFQGNSAPDKSGLPSDRFSAERTGGSVSTLTIQRTQQEDSAVYLCASSTPTYGYTFGSGTRLTVV.

The rearrangement joins TRBV20-1 to TRBJ2-3, with D possibly being TRBD1 or TRBD2 (6 bases each). The CDR3 spans 15 residues. V lost 3 bases, J lost 1 base, and 14 bases lay in between. Per germline, CDR1 DFQATT and CDR2 SNEGSKA (reference sequence). In DNA form, the CDR3 reads TGCAGTGCTAGCGGTGAGAGGGGGGGCACAGATACGCAGTATTTT. It encodes CSASGERGGTDTQYF.

This clonotype was observed a handful of times. This sequence joins TRBV7-8 and TRBJ2-1, with D perhaps assigned TRBD1 or TRBD2 (5 bases each). The last part of the DNA fits TRBJ2-5 better; the J call may be wrong. CDR1 is SGHVS, CDR2 FQNEAQ, per germline. The CDR3 has 17 residues. This chain's CDR3 is CASTPPDRGPEGETQYF. CDR3 coding DNA: TGTGCCAGCACCCCACCGGATCGGGGTCCAGAGGGGGAGACCCAGTACTTC.

CDR3 region: CASSLKLAGGYEQYF. CDR3 coding DNA: TGTGCCAGCAGTCTAAAACTAGCGGGGGGATACGAGCAGTACTTC. The gene calls are TRBV12-3 or TRBV12-4 and TRBJ2-7; 12 positions match TRBD2. This CDR3 is 15 amino acids long. Trimming at V came to 5 bases and at J to 4 bases, leaving 6 bases not matched to a gene.

This clonotype was seen more than once but under ten times. The V call is TRBV29-1, the J call TRBJ2-1; D unresolved. The ends were cut back, 3 bases at V and 4 bases at J, with 4 bases in the middle. The germline CDR1 and CDR2 sequences are SQVTM and ANQGSEA. The CDR3 runs 11 residues. Here the CDR3 reads CSVDEYNEQFF. Here the CDR3 DNA reads TGCAGCGTTGACGAGTACAATGAGCAGTTCTTC.

This clonotype has more than one count but fewer than ten. V usage is TRBV5-5 and J usage is TRBJ2-3; D may be TRBD1 (5 bases). The ends were cut back, 0 bases at V and 2 bases at J, with 10 bases in the middle. This CDR3 has 15 residues. Germline V gene lookup returns CDR1 SGHKS and CDR2 YYEKEE (reference sequence). DNA of the CDR3: TGTGCCAGCAGCTTGGGGGGCTCCCTCACAGATACGCAGTATTTT. This translates into CASSLGGSLTDTQYF. The variable domain in full, with the rest retrieved from reference TRBV5-5 and TRBJ2-3, is DAGVTQSPTHLIKTRGQQVTLRCSPISGHKSVSWYQQVLGQGPQFIFQYYEKEERGRGNFPDRFSARQFPNYSSELNVNALLLGDSALYLCASSLGGSLTDTQYFGPGTRLTVL.

This chain links TRBV7-9 with TRBJ2-1, with D unresolved. V was cut by 5 bases and J by 4 bases, with 9 bases left in between. This CDR3 has 13 amino acids. Germline CDR1 is SEHNR and CDR2 is FQNEAQ (reference sequence). The CDR3 sequence is CASSASEYNEQFF. CDR3 nucleotide sequence: TGTGCCAGCAGCGCGAGCGAATACAATGAGCAGTTCTTC.

This clonotype appeared many times. The rearrangement joins TRBV28 to TRBJ2-4, with D perhaps matching TRBD1 (6 bases). This CDR3 comprises 16 residues. Trimming took off 6 bases at V and 1 base at J, with 16 bases between the two ends. In germline, CDR1 is MDHEN, CDR2 SYDVKM. This CDR3 is CASSRQDLSAKNIQYF. The CDR3 DNA reads TGTGCCAGCAGCAGACAGGACCTATCTGCCAAAAACATTCAGTACTTC.

The table lists this clonotype with a few counts. The chain recombines TRBV29-1 with TRBJ1-1; no clear D. Germline V gives CDR1 SQVTM, CDR2 ANQGSEA. CDR3 length: 13 residues. Trimming took off 3 bases at V and 6 bases at J, with 14 bases between the two ends. CDR3 residues: CSVERVAAAEAFF. The CDR3 bases are TGCAGCGTTGAGCGAGTAGCGGCCGCTGAAGCTTTCTTT.

This clonotype was recorded a few times. The gene calls are TRBV28 and TRBJ2-1, with D possibly matching TRBD1 (6 bases). The J call may be in error: the DNA end matches TRBJ2-5 better. The CDR3 is made up of 15 amino acids. Germline V lookup: CDR1 MDHEN, CDR2 SYDVKM. The CDR3: CASSFGDKGSETQYF. For the CDR3, the DNA is TGTGCCAGCAGTTTTGGGGACAAGGGGAGTGAGACCCAGTACTTC.

This clonotype was seen a few times. Relative to the germline gene, one junction end is altered; a read error may explain this. V and J are TRBV20-1 and TRBJ1-3; no clear D gene. CDR1 and CDR2 (germline): DFQATT, SNEGSKA (reference sequence). The length of the CDR3 is 14 residues. CDR3 sequence: CSARVSNPGSTIYF. In DNA form, the CDR3 reads TGCAGTGCTAGAGTATCGAACCCTGGAAGCACCATATATTTT.

V gene TRBV10-3 combines with J gene TRBJ2-7; D gene uncertain. Trimming removed 10 bases at V and 0 bases at J, with 7 bases between. There are 11 residues in the CDR3. CDR1 ENHRY and CDR2 SYGVKD come from the germline V gene. The CDR3 DNA reads as TGTGCCACCTACGGCTCCTACGAGCAGTACTTC. This encodes CATYGSYEQYF.

The chain recombines TRBV29-1 with TRBJ2-5; 10 bases are a match to TRBD2. With V trimmed by 6 bases and J by 2 bases, 6 bases remained unmatched. The CDR3 is 14 amino acids. CDR1 SQVTM and CDR2 ANQGSEA come from the germline V gene. The CDR3: CSVGGLAPQETQYF. The CDR3 DNA is TGCAGCGTCGGGGGACTAGCGCCACAAGAGACCCAGTACTTC.